The sequence of this T cell receptor beta chain was determined in a study of T cells in Graves' hyperthyroidism and ophthalmopathy. In its sample, this clonotype was seen many times. The source material, RNA transcripts, was used to amplify TCR beta CDR3 regions. Using the HTBI primer set, a first-round RT-PCR was run on the TCR CDR3. TCRdb reanalysed the multiplex PCR reads using MiXCR and keeps one entry per CDR3 protein. The sample includes over 700,000 distinct CDR3 sequences, around a third of them seen just once. Patients were excluded for uncontrolled infection, other autoimmune disease, pregnancy or lactation. V gave up 3 bases and J gave up 4 bases; unmatched junction bases: 3. The CDR3 sequence is 14 residues long. The germline CDR1 and CDR2 sequences are SEHNR and FQNEAQ (reference sequence).

The sequenced sample was blood. The V call is TRBV7-9, the J call TRBJ1-5, with 7 bases matching TRBD1. This clonotype originated in a woman in her forties with Graves' hyperthyroidism. The CDR3 loop reads CASSFPGGNQPQHF. CDR3 DNA sequence: TGTGCCAGCAGCTTTCCAGGGGGGAATCAGCCCCAGCATTTT.